The sample holds a few counts of the clone carrying this T cell receptor (beta chain). Its target is not known. V lost 4 bases and J 3 bases, leaving 10 bases between the germline ends. The CDR3 is 13 residues long. Looked up from germline, CDR1 is ENHRY and CDR2 is SYGVKD. This record belongs to a study of T cells and Merkel cell carcinoma outcomes. General study results and limits: In Merkel cell carcinoma, repertoire and T-cell density reportedly predicted outcomes.

Clones were sequenced by immunoSEQ multiplex PCR, and TCRdb holds only the in-frame ones, with some missing. Of fewer than 20,000 clones in the sample, roughly four fifths were seen once. The sequenced sample was tumor tissue from Merkel cell carcinoma. The origin of this receptor is a human donor with Merkel cell carcinoma. This chain joins TRBV10-3 and TRBJ2-7; D not resolved. CDR3: CAISVREDYEQYF. CDR3 bases: TGTGCCATCAGTGTAAGGGAAGACTACGAGCAGTACTTC.